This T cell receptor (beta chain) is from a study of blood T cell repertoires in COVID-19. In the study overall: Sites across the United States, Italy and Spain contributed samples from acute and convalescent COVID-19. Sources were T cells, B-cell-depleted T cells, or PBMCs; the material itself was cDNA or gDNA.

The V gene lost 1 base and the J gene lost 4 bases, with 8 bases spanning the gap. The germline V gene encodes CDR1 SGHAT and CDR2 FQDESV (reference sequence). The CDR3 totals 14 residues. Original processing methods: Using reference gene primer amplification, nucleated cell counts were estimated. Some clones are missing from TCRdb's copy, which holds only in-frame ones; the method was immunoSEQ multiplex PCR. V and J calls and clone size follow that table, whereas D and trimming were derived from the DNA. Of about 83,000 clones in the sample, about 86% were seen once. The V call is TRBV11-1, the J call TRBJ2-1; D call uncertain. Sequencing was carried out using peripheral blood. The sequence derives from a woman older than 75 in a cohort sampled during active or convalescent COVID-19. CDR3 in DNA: TGTGCCAGCAGCTTAGGGCTCCGATACAATGAGCAGTTCTTC. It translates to CASSLGLRYNEQFF. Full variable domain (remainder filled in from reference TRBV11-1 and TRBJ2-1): EAEVAQSPRYKITEKSQAVAFWCDPISGHATLYWYRQILGQGPELLVQFQDESVVDDSQLPKDRFSAERLKGVDSTLKIQPAELGDSAMYLCASSLGLRYNEQFFGPGTRLTVL.